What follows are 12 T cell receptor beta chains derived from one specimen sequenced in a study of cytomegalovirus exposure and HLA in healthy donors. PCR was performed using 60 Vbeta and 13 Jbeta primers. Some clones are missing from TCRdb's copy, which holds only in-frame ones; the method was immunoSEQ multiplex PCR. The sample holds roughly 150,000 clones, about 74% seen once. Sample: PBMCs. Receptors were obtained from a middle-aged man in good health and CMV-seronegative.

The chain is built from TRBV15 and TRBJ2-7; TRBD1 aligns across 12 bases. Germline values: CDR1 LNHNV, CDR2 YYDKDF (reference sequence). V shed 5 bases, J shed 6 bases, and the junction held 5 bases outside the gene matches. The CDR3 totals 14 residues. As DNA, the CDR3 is TGTGCCACCAGCGCGGGACAGGGGGCGCGCGAGCAGTACTTC. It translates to CATSAGQGAREQYF.

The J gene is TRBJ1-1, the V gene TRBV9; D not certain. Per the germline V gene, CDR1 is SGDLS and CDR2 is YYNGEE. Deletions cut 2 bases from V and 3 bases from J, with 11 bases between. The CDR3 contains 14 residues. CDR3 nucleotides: TGTGCCAGCAGCGTTTTGAACCGGGACACTGAAGCTTTCTTT. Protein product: CASSVLNRDTEAFF.

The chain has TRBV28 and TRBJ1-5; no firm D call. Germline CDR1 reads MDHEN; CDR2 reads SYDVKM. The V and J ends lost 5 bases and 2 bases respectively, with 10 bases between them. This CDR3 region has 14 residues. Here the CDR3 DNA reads TGTGCCAGCAGTCTAGCCCTGGGCAATCAGCCCCAGCATTTT. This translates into CASSLALGNQPQHF.

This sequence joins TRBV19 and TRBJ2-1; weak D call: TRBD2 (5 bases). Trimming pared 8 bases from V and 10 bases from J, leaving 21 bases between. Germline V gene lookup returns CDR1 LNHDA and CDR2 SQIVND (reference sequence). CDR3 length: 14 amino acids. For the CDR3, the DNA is TGTGCCAGTGGACGAACGCCCGAGGGCCCCGAGCAGTTCTTC. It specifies CASGRTPEGPEQFF.

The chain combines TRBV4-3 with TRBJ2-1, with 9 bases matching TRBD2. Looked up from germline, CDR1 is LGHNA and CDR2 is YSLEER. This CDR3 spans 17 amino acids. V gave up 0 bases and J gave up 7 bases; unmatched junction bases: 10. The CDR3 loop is CASSQDGGGGARNEQFF. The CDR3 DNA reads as TGCGCCAGCAGCCAAGATGGGGGCGGGGGGGCCAGGAATGAGCAGTTCTTC.

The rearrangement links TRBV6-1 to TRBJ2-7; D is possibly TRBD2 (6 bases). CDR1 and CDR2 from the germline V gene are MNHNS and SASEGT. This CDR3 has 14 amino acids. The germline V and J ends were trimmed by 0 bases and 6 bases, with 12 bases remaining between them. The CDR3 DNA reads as TGTGCCAGCAGTGAAGCGCCGGCGGGGCGCGAGCAGTACTTC. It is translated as CASSEAPAGREQYF.

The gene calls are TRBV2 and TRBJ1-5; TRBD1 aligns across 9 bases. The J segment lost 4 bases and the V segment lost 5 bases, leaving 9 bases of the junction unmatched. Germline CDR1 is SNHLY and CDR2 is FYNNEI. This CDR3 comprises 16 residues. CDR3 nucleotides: TGTGCCAGCAGTAGGACAGGGGTATCTTGGAATCAGCCCCAGCATTTT. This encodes CASSRTGVSWNQPQHF.

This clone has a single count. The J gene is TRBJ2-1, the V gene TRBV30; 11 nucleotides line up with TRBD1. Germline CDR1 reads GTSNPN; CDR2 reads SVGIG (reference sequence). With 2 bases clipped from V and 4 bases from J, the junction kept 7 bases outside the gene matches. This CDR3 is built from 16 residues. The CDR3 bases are TGTGCCTGGAGTTCACTCGGGACAGGGGGTTACAATGAGCAGTTCTTC. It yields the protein CAWSSLGTGGYNEQFF.

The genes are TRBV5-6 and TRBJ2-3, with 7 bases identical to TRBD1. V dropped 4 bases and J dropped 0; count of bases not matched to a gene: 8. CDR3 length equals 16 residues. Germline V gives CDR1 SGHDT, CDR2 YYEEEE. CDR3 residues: CASSLWTGRSTDTQYF. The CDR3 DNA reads TGTGCCAGCAGCCTTTGGACAGGCCGAAGCACAGATACGCAGTATTTT.

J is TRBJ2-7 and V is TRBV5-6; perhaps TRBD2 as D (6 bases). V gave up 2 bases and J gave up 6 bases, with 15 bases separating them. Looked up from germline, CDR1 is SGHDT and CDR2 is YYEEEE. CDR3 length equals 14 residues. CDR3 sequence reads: CASSFGGARVEQYF. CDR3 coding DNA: TGTGCCAGCAGCTTTGGAGGGGCGCGAGTCGAGCAGTACTTC.

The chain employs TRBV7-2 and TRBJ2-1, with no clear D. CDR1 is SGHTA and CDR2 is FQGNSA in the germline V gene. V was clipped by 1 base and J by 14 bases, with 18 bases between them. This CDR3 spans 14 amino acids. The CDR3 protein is CASSLGVATHEEFF. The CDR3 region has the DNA TGTGCCAGCAGCTTAGGAGTCGCGACACACGAAGAGTTCTTC.

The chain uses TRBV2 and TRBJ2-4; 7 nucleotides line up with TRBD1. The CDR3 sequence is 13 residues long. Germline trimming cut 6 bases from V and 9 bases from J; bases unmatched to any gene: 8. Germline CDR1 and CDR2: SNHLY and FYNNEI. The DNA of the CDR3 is TGTGCCAGCAGGGTCGGGACAGTGATCATTCAGTACTTC. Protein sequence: CASRVGTVIIQYF.